This T cell receptor (beta chain) is from a study of shared clonotypes between healthy human individuals. Points from the study as a whole: Generally, estimated richness proved larger in naive subsets than it did in memory subsets.

V was trimmed by 3 bases and J by 0 bases, leaving 10 bases between them. The CDR3 covers 15 residues. Germline-derived CDR1 and CDR2 are SGHTS and YDEGEE. Several immunoSEQ plates received, in even portions, the genomic DNA of each subset. The table came from immunoSEQ multiplex PCR; TCRdb's copy has only in-frame clones and leaves some out. The repertoire includes some 2,500,000 clones, around 93% of them detected once, and 0.37% sits in the top ten. On this clone itself: The antigen is unknown.

CD4+ cells were split into CD45RA+ naive and CD45RA-negative memory subsets. The V and J genes are TRBV5-8 and TRBJ1-3; D not resolved. The sequencing input was naive CD4+ T cells from PBMCs. Indicated subset: CD45RA+ positively selected. The sequence was collected from a man between 18 and 29 years old in good health. Some clones in this sample may be carry-over from other donors' samples. The CDR3 nucleotides read TGTGCCAGCAGCTCGAGAAGGAGCTCTGGAAACACCATATATTTT. Translated, it gives CASSSRRSSGNTIYF.